A single sample gave rise to the 5 T cell receptor beta chains below, sequenced in a study of OX40 agonist ivuxolimab in advanced cancers. Using immunoSEQ multiplex PCR, the repertoire was profiled, and TCRdb retains in-frame clones only, with some absent. The sample lists fewer than 70,000 clones, 75% to 90% occurring once. The source material was CD4+ or CD8+ T cells sorted from blood, sampled in a trial of the OX40 agonist ivuxolimab. These receptors all stem from an adult with an advanced solid tumor such as melanoma, head and neck, liver or kidney cancer.

CDR3 sequence reads: CAWSNGLGSEQYF. The CDR3 DNA sequence: TGTGCCTGGAGTAATGGGCTCGGAAGCGAGCAGTACTTC. V usage is TRBV30 and J usage is TRBJ2-7; D gene uncertain. The CDR3 contains 13 residues. Trimming left V 2 bases short and J 6 bases short, with 14 bases between. Germline-derived CDR1 and CDR2 are GTSNPN and SVGIG (reference sequence).

The rearrangement joins TRBV7-2 to TRBJ1-3; D not resolved. Germline lookup yields CDR1 SGHTA and CDR2 FQGNSA. The length of the CDR3 is 14 residues. V lost 2 bases and J 4 bases, leaving 9 bases between the germline ends. The chain's CDR3 is CASSLRGAGNTIYF. For the CDR3, the DNA is TGTGCCAGCAGCTTACGGGGAGCCGGAAACACCATATATTTT.

CDR3 sequence reads: CASSVGTGGETQYF. The DNA of the CDR3 is TGTGCCAGCAGTGTAGGGACAGGGGGAGAGACCCAGTACTTC. The V gene is TRBV2, the J gene TRBJ2-5, with TRBD1 matching over 11 bases. V gave up 4 bases and J gave up 4 bases; unmatched junction bases: 2. The CDR3 is 14 amino acids. Germline V gene lookup returns CDR1 SNHLY and CDR2 FYNNEI.

V and J are TRBV18 and TRBJ2-3; TRBD2 aligns across 10 bases. Germline-derived CDR1 and CDR2 are KGHSH and LQKENI. This CDR3 is 17 amino acids long. V dropped 4 bases and J dropped 5; count of bases not matched to a gene: 12. CDR3 protein: CASSHQSGRAGKDTQYF. CDR3 in DNA: TGTGCCAGCTCACATCAAAGCGGGAGGGCCGGGAAAGATACGCAGTATTTT.

The CDR3 sequence: CASSSEPSGRESGELFF. CDR3 coding DNA: TGTGCCAGCAGTTCAGAACCTAGCGGGAGGGAGTCCGGGGAGCTGTTTTTT. This sequence joins TRBV27 and TRBJ2-2, with TRBD2 matching over 12 bases. Looked up from germline, CDR1 is MNHEY and CDR2 is SMNVEV (reference sequence). This CDR3 comprises 17 residues. V trimming: 4 bases; J trimming: 6 bases; junction bases outside the gene matches: 9.